The 13 T cell receptor beta chains given below trace back to one sample, sequenced in a study of CD4 T cells in relation to SARS-CoV-2 and coronaviruses. Their antigens are not known. Sequenced by immunoSEQ multiplex PCR; TCRdb stores in-frame clones only, minus some. The sample consists of some 45,000 clones, over 75% of them appearing once. Material for sequencing was naive CD4+ T cells from PBMCs, cultured in vitro. Documented subset: naive CD4+ T cells isolated by negative enrichment. Every receptor here comes from an adult with COVID-19.

The chain combines TRBV18 with TRBJ1-3, with D perhaps TRBD1 (6 bases). CDR3 length: 14 residues. Deletions cut 4 bases from V and 1 base from J, with 8 bases between. CDR1 is KGHSH, CDR2 LQKENI, per germline. CDR3 nucleotide sequence: TGTGCCAGCTCACAACAGGGATCTGGAAACACCATATATTTT. It specifies CASSQQGSGNTIYF. The complete variable domain, with remaining parts taken from reference TRBV18 and TRBJ1-3, reads NAGVMQNPRHLVRRRGQEARLRCSPMKGHSHVYWYRQLPEEGLKFMVYLQKENIIDESGMPKERFSAEFPKEGPSILRIQQVVRGDSAAYFCASSQQGSGNTIYFGEGSWLTVV.

This chain links TRBV25-1 with TRBJ2-2, with D possibly matching TRBD2 (5 bases). The germline V gene has CDR1 MGHDK and CDR2 SYGVNS. V lost 6 bases to trimming and J lost 4 bases, with 6 bases between them. CDR3 length equals 12 residues. CDR3 loop: CASREATGELFF. The CDR3 bases are TGTGCCAGCAGGGAGGCCACCGGGGAGCTGTTTTTT.

The chain links TRBV28 to TRBJ2-1, with a tentative D call TRBD2 (5 bases). This CDR3 has 13 amino acids. Per the germline V gene, CDR1 is MDHEN and CDR2 is SYDVKM. Between the trimmed V and J ends, which lost 5 bases and 9 bases, there was a span of 14 bases. The CDR3 is CASSPWWLAEQFF. DNA of the CDR3: TGTGCCAGCAGTCCCTGGTGGCTAGCTGAGCAGTTCTTC.

In its sample, this clone is medium-sized. This chain connects TRBV28 to TRBJ2-7; tentatively, D is TRBD2 (5 bases). Trimming took 8 bases from V and 2 from J, leaving 7 bases between them. The CDR3 has 11 residues. The V gene's germline CDR1 is MDHEN and CDR2 SYDVKM. The DNA for the CDR3 is TGTGCCAGCGGACTGACCTACGAGCAGTACTTC. Translating gives CASGLTYEQYF.

The chain recombines TRBV28 with TRBJ2-1; unclear D gene. Trimming left V 5 bases short and J 0 bases short, with 14 bases between. The CDR3 has 16 residues. Germline CDR1 reads MDHEN; CDR2 reads SYDVKM. The CDR3 bases are TGTGCCAGCAGTCTACAAGGCAGGAGCTCCTACAATGAGCAGTTCTTC. Protein product: CASSLQGRSSYNEQFF.

This sequence joins TRBV19 and TRBJ2-2; 8 nucleotides agree with TRBD2. Germline V lookup: CDR1 LNHDA, CDR2 SQIVND (reference sequence). The CDR3 sequence is 15 residues long. V gave up 6 bases and J gave up 4 bases; unmatched junction bases: 7. Written as DNA, the CDR3 is TGTGCCAGTAGCGCCGGGAGGGGGGGCACCGGGGAGCTGTTTTTT. Protein sequence: CASSAGRGGTGELFF.

The chain couples TRBV14 to TRBJ2-1; 9 nucleotides align to TRBD2. CDR3 size: 18 residues. The germline V gene has CDR1 SGHDN and CDR2 FVKESK. V trimming: 3 bases; J trimming: 9 bases; junction bases outside the gene matches: 18. DNA of the CDR3: TGTGCCAGCAGCCACGCACGCCTAGCCCCTAGCGGGGTTCCTGAGCAGTTCTTC. Protein product: CASSHARLAPSGVPEQFF.

This chain links TRBV11-2 with TRBJ2-5; D is ambiguous. Germline CDR1 is SGHAT and CDR2 is FQNNGV. The CDR3 runs 14 residues. The V and J ends lost 8 bases and 2 bases respectively, with 15 bases between them. In DNA form, the CDR3 reads TGTGCCAGCCTTGATAGGCGAACGCAAGAGACCCAGTACTTC. Translating gives CASLDRRTQETQYF.

The J gene is TRBJ2-7, the V gene TRBV6-5, with D perhaps assigned TRBD1 or TRBD2 (6 bases each). The V gene's germline CDR1 is MNHEY and CDR2 SVGAGI. The length of the CDR3 is 12 residues. V lost 2 bases to trimming and J lost 6 bases, with 8 bases between them. The CDR3 here is CASSYGGREQYF. DNA of the CDR3: TGTGCCAGCAGTTACGGGGGGCGCGAGCAGTACTTC.

The chain recombines TRBV11-2 with TRBJ2-1, with D hard to call. Germline CDR1 and CDR2: SGHAT and FQNNGV. V lost 0 bases and J 8 bases, leaving 11 bases between the germline ends. The CDR3 consists of 14 residues. The CDR3 spells CASSLDPGSHEQFF. Here the CDR3 DNA reads TGTGCCAGCAGCTTAGACCCGGGCTCCCATGAGCAGTTCTTC.

Turning to this clone: The junction and the germline gene differ at one end; a read error may be behind it. V gene TRBV20-1 combines with J gene TRBJ2-7; 8 nucleotides align to TRBD2. Germline lookup yields CDR1 DFQATT and CDR2 SNEGSKA (reference sequence). This CDR3 has 10 residues. The CDR3 loop reads CSAVASGLHF. The CDR3 region has the DNA TGCAGTGCGGTGGCTAGCGGGCTTCACTTC.

The V call is TRBV18, the J call TRBJ2-7, with TRBD1 identical over 7 bases. There are 16 residues in the CDR3. CDR1 is KGHSH and CDR2 is LQKENI in the germline V gene. V shed 4 bases and J 4 bases; nucleotides not matched to a gene: 13. The CDR3 bases are TGTGCCAGCTCACAAACGGGGACAGTAACTACTTACGAGCAGTACTTC. It yields the protein CASSQTGTVTTYEQYF.

V and J are TRBV11-1 and TRBJ2-1; D gene ambiguous. The germline gives CDR1 SGHAT, CDR2 FQDESV (reference sequence). The V gene lost 1 base and the J gene lost 4 bases, with 11 bases spanning the gap. There are 15 residues in the CDR3. CDR3 protein: CASSLELSAYNEQFF. The CDR3 DNA reads TGTGCCAGCAGCTTAGAGCTCTCCGCGTACAATGAGCAGTTCTTC.